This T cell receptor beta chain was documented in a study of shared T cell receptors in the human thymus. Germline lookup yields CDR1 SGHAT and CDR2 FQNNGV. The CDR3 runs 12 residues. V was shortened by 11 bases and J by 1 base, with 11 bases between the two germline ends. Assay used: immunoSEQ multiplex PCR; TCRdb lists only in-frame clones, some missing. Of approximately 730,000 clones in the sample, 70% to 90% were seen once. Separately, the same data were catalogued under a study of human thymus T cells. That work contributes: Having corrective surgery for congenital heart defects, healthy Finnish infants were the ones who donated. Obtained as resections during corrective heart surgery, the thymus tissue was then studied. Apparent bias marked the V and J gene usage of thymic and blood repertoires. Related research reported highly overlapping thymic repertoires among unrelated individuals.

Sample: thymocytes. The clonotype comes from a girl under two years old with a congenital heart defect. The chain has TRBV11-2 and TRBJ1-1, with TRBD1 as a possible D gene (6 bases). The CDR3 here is CASRGGNTEAFF. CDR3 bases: TGTGCCTCTAGGGGGGGGAACACTGAAGCTTTCTTT. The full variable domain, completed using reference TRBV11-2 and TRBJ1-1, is EAGVAQSPRYKIIEKRQSVAFWCNPISGHATLYWYQQILGQGPKLLIQFQNNGVVDDSQLPKDRFSAERLKGVDSTLKIQPAKLEDSAVYLCASRGGNTEAFFGQGTRLTVV.